The present T cell receptor (beta chain) was sequenced within a study of Graves' ophthalmopathy and Graves' hyperthyroidism. Study findings and constraints: In separating ophthalmopathy from stable hyperthyroidism, a 13-signature model achieved roughly 89% sensitivity and around 81% specificity.

No ophthalmopathy within 18 months of follow-up signified stable hyperthyroidism. Trimming removed 2 bases from V and 7 bases from J, with 8 bases in between. Germline CDR1 and CDR2: SGHTA and FQGNSA. The CDR3 has 13 amino acids. This clonotype was counted between two and nine times. The antigen is unknown. Amplification from RNA transcripts yielded the TCR beta CDR3 regions. The first-round RT-PCR employed HTBI primers together with the Qiagen OneStep RT-PCR kit. A multiplex PCR was then performed as the second round. TCRdb re-called the multiplex PCR reads through MiXCR, storing one row per CDR3 protein. The data show about 370,000 distinct CDR3 sequences, 17% seen once.

The TCR was taken from an adult woman with stable Graves' hyperthyroidism. Sequencing was performed on peripheral blood. V is TRBV7-2 and J is TRBJ2-2; D is ambiguous. The CDR3 reads CASSLYSGGELFF. The CDR3 DNA sequence: TGTGCCAGCAGCTTATATTCGGGCGGGGAGCTGTTTTTT. The full variable domain, with the rest looked up from reference TRBV7-2 and TRBJ2-2, is GAGVSQSPSNKVTEKGKDVELRCDPISGHTALYWYRQSLGQGLEFLIYFQGNSAPDKSGLPSDRFSAERTGGSVSTLTIQRTQQEDSAVYLCASSLYSGGELFFGEGSRLTVL.